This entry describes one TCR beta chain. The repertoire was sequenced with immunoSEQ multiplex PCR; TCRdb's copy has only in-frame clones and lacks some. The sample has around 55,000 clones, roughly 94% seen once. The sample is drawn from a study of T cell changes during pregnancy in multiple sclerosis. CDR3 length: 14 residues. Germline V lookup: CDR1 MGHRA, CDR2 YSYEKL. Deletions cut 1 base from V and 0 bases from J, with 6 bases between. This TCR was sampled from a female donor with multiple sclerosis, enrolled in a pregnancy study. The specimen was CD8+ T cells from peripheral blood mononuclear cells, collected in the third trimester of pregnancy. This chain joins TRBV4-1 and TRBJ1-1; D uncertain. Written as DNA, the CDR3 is TGCGCCAGCAGCCAAGGAGGGCTGAACACTGAAGCTTTCTTT. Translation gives CASSQGGLNTEAFF.